What follows is one TCR beta chain and its context. Its antigen is currently unknown. The sample comes from a study of PD-1 blockade in classical Hodgkin lymphoma. The study, taken as a whole, reports: Exclusion was the outcome for patients who began nivolumab under 1 year after ASCT.

CDR1 is MNHNY and CDR2 is SVGAGI in the germline V gene (reference sequence). Trimming shortened V by 0 bases and J by 10 bases, and 13 bases separated the two germline ends. CDR3 length: 15 residues. The table came from immunoSEQ multiplex PCR; TCRdb's copy has only in-frame clones and leaves some out. The repertoire holds 40,000 or so clones, 86% seen once, with approximately 6% in the top ten. Following autologous stem cell transplantation, relapse occurred in every patient, and exposure to brentuximab vedotin varied. The TCR comes from a human donor with classical Hodgkin lymphoma. The rearrangement joins TRBV6-6 to TRBJ1-6; D gene unclear. The sequenced sample was peripheral blood mononuclear cells (PBMCs), obtained before the second cycle of nivolumab. CDR3: CASSYSSQDLSPLHF. CDR3 coding DNA: TGTGCCAGCAGTTACTCTTCTCAGGATTTATCACCCCTCCACTTT.